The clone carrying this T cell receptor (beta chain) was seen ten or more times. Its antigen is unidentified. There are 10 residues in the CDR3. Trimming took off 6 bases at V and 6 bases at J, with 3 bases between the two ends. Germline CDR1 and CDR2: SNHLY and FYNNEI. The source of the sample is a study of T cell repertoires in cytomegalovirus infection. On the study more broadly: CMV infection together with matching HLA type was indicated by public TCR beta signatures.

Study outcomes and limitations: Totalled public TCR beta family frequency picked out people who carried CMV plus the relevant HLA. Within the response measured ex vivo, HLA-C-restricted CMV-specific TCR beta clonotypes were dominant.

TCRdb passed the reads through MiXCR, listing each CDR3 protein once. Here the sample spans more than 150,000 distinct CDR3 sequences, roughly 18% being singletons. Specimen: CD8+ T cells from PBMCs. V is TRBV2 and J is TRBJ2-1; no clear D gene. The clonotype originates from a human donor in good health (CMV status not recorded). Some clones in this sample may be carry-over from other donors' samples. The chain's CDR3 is CASRGNEQFF. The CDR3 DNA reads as TGTGCCAGCAGGGGCAATGAGCAGTTCTTC.